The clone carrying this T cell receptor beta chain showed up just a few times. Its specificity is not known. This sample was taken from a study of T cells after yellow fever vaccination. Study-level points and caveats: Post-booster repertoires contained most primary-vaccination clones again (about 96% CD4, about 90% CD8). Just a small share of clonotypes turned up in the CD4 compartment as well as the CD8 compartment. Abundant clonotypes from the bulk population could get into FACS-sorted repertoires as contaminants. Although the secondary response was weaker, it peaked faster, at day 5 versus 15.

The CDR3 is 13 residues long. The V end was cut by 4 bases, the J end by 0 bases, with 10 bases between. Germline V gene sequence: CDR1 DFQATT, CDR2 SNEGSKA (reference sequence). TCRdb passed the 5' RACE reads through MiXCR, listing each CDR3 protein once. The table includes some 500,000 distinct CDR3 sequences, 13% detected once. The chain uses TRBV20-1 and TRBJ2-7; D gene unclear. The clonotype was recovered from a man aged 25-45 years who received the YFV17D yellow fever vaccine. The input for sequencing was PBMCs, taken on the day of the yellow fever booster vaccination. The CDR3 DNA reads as TGCAGTGCTAAAGATTCTTCCTCCTACGAGCAGTACTTC. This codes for CSAKDSSSYEQYF.